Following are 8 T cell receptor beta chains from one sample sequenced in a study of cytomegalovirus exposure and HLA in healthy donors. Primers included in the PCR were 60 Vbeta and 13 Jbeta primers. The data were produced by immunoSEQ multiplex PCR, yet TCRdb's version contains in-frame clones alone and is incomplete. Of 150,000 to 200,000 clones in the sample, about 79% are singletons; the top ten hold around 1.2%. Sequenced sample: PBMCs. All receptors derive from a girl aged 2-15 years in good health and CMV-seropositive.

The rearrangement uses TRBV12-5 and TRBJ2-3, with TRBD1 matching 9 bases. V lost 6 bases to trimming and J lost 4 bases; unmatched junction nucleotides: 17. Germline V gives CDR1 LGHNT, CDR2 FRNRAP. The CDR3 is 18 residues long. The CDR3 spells CASGPGTGPSRVSDTQYF. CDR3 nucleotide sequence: TGTGCTAGTGGCCCCGGGACAGGGCCGAGTAGAGTTTCAGATACGCAGTATTTT.

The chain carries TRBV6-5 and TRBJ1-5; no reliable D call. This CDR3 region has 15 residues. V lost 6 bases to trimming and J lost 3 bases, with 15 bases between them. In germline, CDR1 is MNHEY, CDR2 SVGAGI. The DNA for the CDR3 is TGTGCCAGCAGGATGGTGGGCAGTTTCAATCAGCCCCAGCATTTT. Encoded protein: CASRMVGSFNQPQHF.

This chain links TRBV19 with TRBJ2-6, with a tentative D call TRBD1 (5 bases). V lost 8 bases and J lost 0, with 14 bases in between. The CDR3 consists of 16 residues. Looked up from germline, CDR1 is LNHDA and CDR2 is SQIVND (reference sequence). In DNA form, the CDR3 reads TGTGCCAGTGACGGGCAGGGTCTCTCTGGGGCCAACGTCCTGACTTTC. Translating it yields CASDGQGLSGANVLTF.

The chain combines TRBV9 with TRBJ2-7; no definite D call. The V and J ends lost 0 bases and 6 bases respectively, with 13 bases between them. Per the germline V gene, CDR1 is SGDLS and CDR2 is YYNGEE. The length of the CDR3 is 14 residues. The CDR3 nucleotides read TGTGCCAGCAGCGTAGACCAGGTGGTAGGCGAGCAGTACTTC. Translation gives CASSVDQVVGEQYF.

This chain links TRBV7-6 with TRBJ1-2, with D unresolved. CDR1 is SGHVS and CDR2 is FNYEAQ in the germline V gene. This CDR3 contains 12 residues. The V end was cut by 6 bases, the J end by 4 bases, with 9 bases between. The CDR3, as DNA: TGTGCCAGCAGGCCCGCGGCCTATGGCTACACCTTC. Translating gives CASRPAAYGYTF.

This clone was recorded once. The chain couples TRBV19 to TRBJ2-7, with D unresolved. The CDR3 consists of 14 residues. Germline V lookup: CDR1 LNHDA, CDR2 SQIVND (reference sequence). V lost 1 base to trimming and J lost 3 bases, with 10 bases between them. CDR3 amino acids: CASSIGSPIYEQYF. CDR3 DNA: TGTGCCAGTAGTATAGGGTCTCCTATCTACGAGCAGTACTTC.

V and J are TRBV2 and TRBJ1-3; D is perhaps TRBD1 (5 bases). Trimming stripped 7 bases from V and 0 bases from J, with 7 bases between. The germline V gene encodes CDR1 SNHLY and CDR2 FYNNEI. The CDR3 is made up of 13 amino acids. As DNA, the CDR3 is TGTGCCAGCATGGGGCGCTCTGGAAACACCATATATTTT. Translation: CASMGRSGNTIYF.

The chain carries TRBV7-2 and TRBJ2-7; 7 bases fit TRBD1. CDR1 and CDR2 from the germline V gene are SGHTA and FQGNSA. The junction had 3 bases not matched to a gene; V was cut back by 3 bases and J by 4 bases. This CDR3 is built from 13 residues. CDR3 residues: CASSFGRGYEQYF. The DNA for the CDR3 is TGTGCCAGCAGCTTCGGCAGGGGGTACGAGCAGTACTTC.